The present entry profiles one TCR beta chain with its context. Its target antigen remains unknown. No per-base quality is available; no much larger clone lies one base away. This sample is drawn from a study of T cells in Graves' hyperthyroidism and ophthalmopathy (dated by TCRdb to 2018 to 2020). In terms of the full investigation: Peripheral blood samples were taken at the time of initial diagnosis, prior to any treatment. In addition, the study compared T-cell repertoires in thyroid tissue and in blood from 6 or 7 Graves' hyperthyroidism patients. Whether ophthalmopathy could be predicted prospectively was tested in an independent validation cohort made up of 18 to 20 hyperthyroidism patients plus 17 patients who later progressed to ophthalmopathy. The 75 to 100 discovery patients were divided at random into training and test sets in a 7:3 ratio. After blood sampling, hyperthyroidism patients were treated with methimazole at a starting dose of 30 mg daily, and ophthalmopathy patients were treated with high-dose intravenous methylprednisolone. The paper reports TCR Vbeta CDR3 sequencing of roughly 140 peripheral blood samples: 43 ophthalmopathy, roughly 80 hyperthyroidism and around 17 progressor patients. TCR V-J signatures able to tell the groups apart were searched for in a discovery cohort of 90 to 100 patients, of whom 43 had Graves' ophthalmopathy and around 56 had stable Graves' hyperthyroidism.

Ends trimmed: V by 2 bases, J by 3 bases; bases unmatched to a gene: 6. The CDR3 measures 16 amino acids from cysteine to phenylalanine. Just CDR3 DNA is preserved here, 48 bases in frame from base 1. CDR1 ENHRY and CDR2 SYGVKD were looked up in the germline V gene. The TCR beta CDR3 regions were amplified from the RNA transcripts. The first round of RT-PCR for the TCR CDR3 was performed with the HTBI primer set and the Qiagen OneStep RT-PCR kit. Libraries were constructed in a second round of multiplex PCR, after which size selection and purification were performed. The libraries were sequenced on an Illumina HiSeq2000 using paired-end 100 bp reads. Per the source publication's procedure: SOAPnuke was used to process the raw data, removing reads that contained adapters or uncalled bases, had a mean Phred below 15, or lacked an exact match to the constant primer or identifier. High-quality paired reads were merged using COPE v1.2.5, and each unique nucleotide sequence was defined as a clonotype. MiTCR v1.1 was used to align clonotypes to the IMGT TRBV, TRBD and TRBJ reference segments. The analysis was restricted to V-J combinations with a frequency above 0.0001, which together covered just over 99% of the repertoires. A TCS score was defined as the ratio of F50 (clonal expansion) to E x V (chaos), with BLOSUM62-based TCRdist applied between CDR3 peptides within each V-J. Welch's t-statistics and random forest reduced fewer than 600 V-J features to about 13, which were used in a naive Bayes classifier (R e1071). TCRdb applied fastp at Q25 and MiXCR to the public reads, then kept only in-frame beta chains. Every entry covers one CDR3 protein and lists the most common genes and DNA from its rows. TCRdb's processing, not the study's, gives the V and J calls here. This sample comprises about 640,000 distinct CDR3 sequences, less than 25% of them detected only once. The ten largest clones represent over 30% of the sample.

Study-wide findings and limitations: Most expanded thyroid clonotypes (frequency above 0.001) were also found in blood, which suggests that blood repertoires may mirror thyroid immune responses. No statistical method was used to set the sample size in advance, and investigators knew the group allocation. A 13 V-J signature model separated ophthalmopathy from stable hyperthyroidism, with nearly 90% sensitivity and around 84% specificity in cross-validation and 80%/75% in testing. In validation, progression to ophthalmopathy was predicted by the model with 70% to 71% sensitivity and 72% to 85% specificity, a median of roughly 6 months before onset.

Ophthalmopathy patients had moderately to severely active disease, Clinical Activity Score of at least 3, NOSPECS grade of at least 4, and duration under 3 months. The study excluded patients with uncontrolled infections, other autoimmune diseases, pregnancy or lactation. Diagnoses were established on the basis of clinical symptoms, serum thyroxine and TRAb, thyroid ultrasound, and orbital computed tomography. Ficoll-Paque density gradient centrifugation was used to isolate PBMCs from 8 to 10 ml of fresh peripheral blood. Total RNA was extracted using Trizol reagent, and RNA quality was assessed on an Agilent 2100 Bioanalyzer.

The receptor was derived from a man aged 25-45 years with Graves' ophthalmopathy. Sequences were obtained from blood. The chain joins TRBV10-3 to TRBJ1-5, and 8 junctional nucleotides match TRBD1. In nucleotide form, the sequence is TGTGCCATCAGTGAGGATGGACAGGGTCCCAATCAGCCCCAGCATTTT. Its protein is CAISEDGQGPNQPQHF.